This TCR beta chain was profiled in a study of cytomegalovirus exposure and HLA in healthy donors (dated by TCRdb to about 2017). Turning to the overall study: An earlier analysis of approximately 640 of the donors reported 250 to 300 Gb of sequence data and some 100 million unique TCR beta sequences from about 180 million T cells. The number of typed donors differed by locus: about 620-640 for A, B, C, DRB1 and DQB1; 500 to 550 for DQA1; around 610 for DPA1; and approximately 450 for DPB1. The study profiled the T cell repertoires of hundreds of subjects by immunosequencing and related them to cytomegalovirus serostatus. Both class I and class II loci were covered by HLA typing, at four-digit resolution. A handful of DR-DQ haplotypes were handled as single units for association and clustering because linkage in the cohort was strong. In a later analysis, previously published TCR beta repertoires from 500 to 750 donors were re-analyzed and high-resolution HLA genotyping was added so that TCR occurrence patterns could be studied. To predict cytomegalovirus infection status, the study combined high-throughput TCR immunosequencing, statistical association of individual TCRs with disease status, and machine learning. Across under 500 genotyped donors of the cohort, an average of about 240,000 unique TCR beta nucleotide sequences per donor were sequenced, and 15% to 20% of those sequences were non-productive. An earlier analysis of 587 of the donors used high-throughput TCR beta sequencing to judge whether each TCR beta V gene segment behaved as functional or pseudogenic. An early release covering 500 to 750 HLA-typed donors comprised approximately 290 gigabases of sequencing data and tens of millions of unique TCR sequences. Rather than using new phenotypic data, the later analysis identified candidate immune exposures from TCR beta sequences and from how often those sequences occurred across donors. Donor age, sex, ethnicity and CMV serostatus were compiled alongside the repertoire data. In a later genetic analysis, genome-wide SNP genotypes for about 55% of the roughly 700 donors were used, and that subset was treated as a discovery cohort. A separate validation cohort of some 130 different subjects was used in addition to the 666-subject first cohort. All discovery cohort repertoires had been generated using a single sequencing platform. The study aimed to test whether cataloging public T cell receptors could reveal signatures of past pathogen exposure. Among the roughly 400 genotyped donors, approximately 76% belonged to the genetic ancestry cluster associated with self-reported Caucasian donors.

The cohort was made up of under 800 healthy bone marrow donors. At the time of sampling, all cohort members were nominally healthy, though unrecorded immune exposures were likely present. The donor was CMV seropositive and was included in the group of approximately 300 seropositive cohort members. Each donor provided a peripheral blood sample, and peripheral blood mononuclear cells were used for TCR beta sequencing. The Qiagen DNeasy Blood Extraction Kit was used to extract genomic DNA from the blood cell samples. Broader findings and caveats from the paper: For the cohort, immune exposure information was limited to CMV serostatus. A further reported finding was that TCR beta sequences accurately predicted the HLA-A and HLA-B alleles for most subjects in the first cohort. When HLA alleles, especially DR and DQ, strongly co-occurred, TCR associations were difficult to assign to individual alleles. Only TCR beta chains were sequenced in this cohort, and the absence of alpha or paired-chain data limited detectable features. The earlier analysis of some 560 of the donors excluded approximately 17 rarely observed V segments, including chromosome 9 orphons, because counts were too low. In a later genetic analysis, fewer N-insertions in productive TCRs were reported among donors in an Asian-associated ancestry cluster than the approximately 630-donor mean. A later genetic analysis associated a missense DCLRE1C variant with V-gene and J-gene trimming of TCR beta chains, and an independent cohort replicated the association. A later analysis reported that several top co-occurrence clusters appeared linked to parvovirus B19, influenza, CMV and Epstein-Barr virus. Sequencing depth was assumed to be roughly uniform across donors in the presence/absence analyses, though that assumption may not hold. The classifier was reported to diagnose cytomegalovirus status with high specificity and sensitivity in both the original and validation cohorts. Broadly in line with IMGT annotations, most TCR beta V segments showed up in productive rearrangements about 90% or about 30% of the time in an earlier analysis of 587 of the donors. Because HLA typing was unavailable for some donors at each locus, only the typed subset was used in association tests. A total of 150 to 200 TCR beta chains were listed by the study as associated with cytomegalovirus. A cluster of highly shared sequence variants was judged likely to be a technical artifact of the sequencing pipeline. A few of the identified cytomegalovirus-associated TCR beta chains were confirmed in vitro to be specific for cytomegalovirus antigens. Most TCR sequences were seen in very few donors, while some public TCRs were found in many individuals. The authors suggested that the approach could potentially be extended to other disease states and immunological phenotypes. Some IMGT-functional V segments, including TRBV6-2 and TRBV6-3, could not be told apart with the 87-base-pair reads, so those segments were excluded. A later analysis found that most CMV-associated TCR beta chains appeared HLA-restricted, with HLA associations seemingly driven largely by CMV exposure. According to a later analysis, TCR association rates differed among HLA loci, with DRB1 alleles showing the most associated TCRs and HLA-C alleles showing the fewest. At a false discovery rate of 0.05, a later analysis linked 15,000 to 20,000 TCR beta sequences to specific HLA alleles. Linkage disequilibrium might explain the correlated functional status among segregating V segments, but an unknown experimental factor could not be excluded. A later analysis found that HLA-associated TCR beta chains were more clonally expanded and had lower generation probabilities than equally common non-associated chains.

The library was obtained by the immunoSEQ multiplex PCR assay. The multiplex PCR relied on a mix of 60 forward primers for TCR Vbeta segments and 13 reverse primers for TCR Jbeta segments. The CDR3 region of rearranged TCR beta genes was amplified from genomic DNA by a multiplex PCR assay. The amplified TCR beta libraries were sequenced on the Illumina HiSeq System as 87-base-pair reads. On the authors' methods: A later analysis counted approximately 74 million unique TCR beta chains across the 666 repertoires, and 10 million to 11 million of these chains were shared by at least two donors. Raw reads were error-corrected and collapsed into unique sequences by a nearest-neighbor algorithm in which closely related sequences were merged to remove PCR and sequencing errors. Alignment of CDR3 sequences to IMGT reference sequences was used to assign V, D and J gene segments. Each retained sequence needed at least a six-nucleotide match to both a V gene segment and a J gene segment. Rearrangements were classified as productive when the CDR3 lacked stop codons and remained in frame with V and J, and all other rearrangements were classified as non-productive. Following IMGT convention, CDR3 was defined as the stretch from the second conserved V-encoded cysteine up to the conserved J-encoded phenylalanine. The earlier analysis of 587 of the donors excluded sequences that lacked an unambiguous match to a single V gene segment. An earlier analysis of 587 of the donors called V segments functional above 56.7% productive rearrangements and segregating when the between-donor standard deviation exceeded 5%. A statistical classification framework was built for diagnosing cytomegalovirus status from the catalog of TCR beta chain sequences. V and J gene assignment, in a later analysis, came from comparing TCR nucleotide sequences with IMGT/GENE-DB human TR gene sequences. The TCRdist pipeline was used in a later analysis to assign CDR3 sequences and most-parsimonious VDJ recombination scenarios. In a later analysis, every TCR beta chain was defined by the combination of its CDR3 amino acid sequence and its V-gene family, and reads without a unique V-gene family were dropped. In a later analysis, nearly 600 highly shared, low-generation-probability nucleotide sequences were removed to address suspected cross-contamination and a sequencing artifact. For each public chain, a later analysis derived a clonal expansion index from normalized ranks of inferred template counts within each repertoire. A later analysis computed generation probabilities with a VDJ recombination model fitted to out-of-frame rearrangements, and checked the results against IGoR. Hypergeometric tests were used in a later analysis to score TCR-TCR, TCR-HLA and TCR-CMV co-occurrence, with a repertoire-size bias correction applied to the TCR pairs. False discovery rates were estimated in a later analysis by permuting HLA or CMV assignments 20 times. A later analysis grouped co-occurring TCRs with DBSCAN, adding TCRdist sequence similarity when clustering within HLA-allele-positive subsets. Co-occurrence clustering excluded repertoires with fewer than 30,000 or more than 120,000 public chains, plus five with anomalous nucleotide sharing. TCRdb stores this immuneACCESS table with in-frame sequences only. Part of the clones is absent; in the studies checked, under half of the shortfall reflects unresolved V genes, and no reason is known for the rest. The DNA was the basis for D and trimming; V, J and clone size are from that table. This sample lists fewer than 85,000 clones; around 80% were detected once. About an eighth of the sample is in the top ten clones.

On this clone itself: What this receptor recognizes is not known. No much larger clone exists at a distance of one base, and base qualities are not known.

Reading from cysteine to phenylalanine, the CDR3 counts 17 amino acids. The entry retains the CDR3 DNA only, 51 bases that are in frame from base 1. Per the germline V gene, MNHNS is the CDR1 and SASEGT is the CDR2. Trimming leaves V shorter by 4 bases and J shorter by 0 bases, with the junction holding 9 bases beyond the gene matches. The chain couples TRBV6-1 to TRBJ2-4; 7 of the junction bases match TRBD1. The source is a male donor in good health and CMV-seropositive. The sequencing input was PBMCs. The base sequence is TGTGCCAGCAGTGGACGACAGGGAGTCCTAGCCAAAAACATTCAGTACTTC. Its product reads: CASSGRQGVLAKNIQYF.